A selection of T cell receptor beta chains follows, all from one sample in a study of shared clonotypes between healthy human individuals. TCRdb's table, derived via immunoSEQ multiplex PCR, lists solely in-frame clones and lacks some. The sample consists of millions of clones, just over 90% of them appearing once. Sequenced sample: naive CD8+ T cells from PBMCs. The source of these receptors is a man aged 18 to 30 in good health. Some clones in this sample may be carry-over from other donors' samples. Both conserved end residues are part of each CDR3. The D gene is left open where the match is weak. Clone size is given for some rows only: seen once, a few or many times, or a class if the clone is expanded.

CDR3 DNA: TGTGCCAGCAGCGTAGAAGAAGGGTCGGACACTGAAGCTTTCTTT
CDR3 protein: CASSVEEGSDTEAFF
J gene: TRBJ1-1
V gene: TRBV9
D gene: -
clone size: -

CDR3 DNA: TGTGCCAGTAGTATAGTCCCCGGGACAGTCTACGGTGAAGCTTTCTTT
CDR3 protein: CASSIVPGTVYGEAFF
J gene: TRBJ1-1
V gene: TRBV19
D gene: TRBD1
clone size: -

CDR3 DNA: TGTGCCAGCAGTTACTCGAATGGGGGCATCTACGAGCAGTACTTC
CDR3 protein: CASSYSNGGIYEQYF
J gene: TRBJ2-7
V gene: TRBV6-5
D gene: -
clone size: -

CDR3 DNA: TGTGCCAGCAGTTCCTCGCGCCGGAGCCTTAACTACAATGAGCAGTTCTTC
CDR3 protein: CASSSSRRSLNYNEQFF
J gene: TRBJ2-1
V gene: TRBV28
D gene: -
clone size: -

CDR3 DNA: TGCGCCAGCAGCCAAGATCTTATGGGGAGTAAAGCTTTCTTT
CDR3 protein: CASSQDLMGSKAFF
J gene: TRBJ1-1
V gene: TRBV4-3
D gene: -
clone size: -

CDR3 DNA: TGTGCCAGCAGCTTATTCTCATATCGGACTAGCGGATACAATGAGCAGTTCTTC
CDR3 protein: CASSLFSYRTSGYNEQFF
J gene: TRBJ2-1
V gene: TRBV7-2
D gene: TRBD2
clone size: -

CDR3 DNA: TGTGCCAGCAATGTACCCTGGGAAGGCTACACCTTC
CDR3 protein: CASNVPWEGYTF
J gene: TRBJ1-2
V gene: TRBV28
D gene: -
clone size: -

CDR3 DNA: TGTGCCAGCAGCTTCGCGCAGGGTTTTGGCTACACCTTC
CDR3 protein: CASSFAQGFGYTF
J gene: TRBJ1-2
V gene: TRBV7-9
D gene: -
clone size: few

CDR3 DNA: TGTGCCACCAGTACTGACTCCGACAATATTCTGCCCCAGCATTTT
CDR3 protein: CATSTDSDNILPQHF
J gene: TRBJ1-5
V gene: TRBV15
D gene: -
clone size: -

CDR3 DNA: TGTGCCAGCAGCGTCGGGACTTTGAGCACAGATACGCAGTATTTT
CDR3 protein: CASSVGTLSTDTQYF
J gene: TRBJ2-3
V gene: TRBV9
D gene: -
clone size: -

CDR3 DNA: TGTGCCAGCAGCGTAGATACTCCCGGGGGGGTCACAGATACGCAGTATTTT
CDR3 protein: CASSVDTPGGVTDTQYF
J gene: TRBJ2-3
V gene: TRBV9
D gene: TRBD2
clone size: -

CDR3 DNA: TGCGCCAGCAGCCAATCCGGGACCCCTGCCTCGGGGGCCAACGTCCTGACTTTC
CDR3 protein: CASSQSGTPASGANVLTF
J gene: TRBJ2-6
V gene: TRBV4-1
D gene: -
clone size: -

CDR3 DNA: TGTGCCAGCAGTTTATCCAGGGGCCACGAGCAGTACTTC
CDR3 protein: CASSLSRGHEQYF
J gene: TRBJ2-7
V gene: TRBV27
D gene: -
clone size: -